The 8 T cell receptor beta chains below come from one sample, sequenced in a study of shared clonotypes between healthy human individuals. The data were produced by immunoSEQ multiplex PCR, yet TCRdb's version contains in-frame clones alone and is incomplete. The data show around 2,000,000 clones, roughly 94% seen once. The naive CD8 subset, CD45RO-negative cells positively selected for CCR7, excluded terminally differentiated effector memory CD45RA+ cells. The sample comprised naive CD8+ T cells sorted from blood. These receptors were obtained from a man between 18 and 35 years old in good health.

The chain recombines TRBV7-6 with TRBJ1-1; D uncertain. The CDR3 has 15 amino acids. The ends were cut back, 4 bases at V and 0 bases at J, with 12 bases in the middle. From germline, CDR1 is SGHVS and CDR2 FNYEAQ. This CDR3 reads CASSSSYSMNTEAFF. As DNA, the CDR3 is TGTGCCAGCAGCTCCTCGTATAGCATGAACACTGAAGCTTTCTTT.

The CDR3 DNA reads as TGTGCCAGCAGGAATTGGCAGATGAACACTGAAGCTTTCTTT. Its translation is CASRNWQMNTEAFF. This chain connects TRBV28 to TRBJ1-1, with D unclear. The CDR3 extends over 14 amino acids. Trimming pared 6 bases from V and 0 bases from J, leaving 11 bases between. Germline assignment: CDR1 MDHEN and CDR2 SYDVKM.

The V and J genes are TRBV5-6 and TRBJ1-3, with D perhaps TRBD1 (6 bases). Trimming removed 0 bases at V and 0 bases at J, with 7 bases between. Germline CDR1 reads SGHDT; CDR2 reads YYEEEE. This CDR3 comprises 15 residues. CDR3 protein: CASSLGGGSGNTIYF. In DNA form, the CDR3 reads TGTGCCAGCAGCTTGGGAGGGGGCTCTGGAAACACCATATATTTT. Full variable domain (outside the CDR3, taken from reference TRBV5-6 and TRBJ1-3): DAGVTQSPTHLIKTRGQQVTLRCSPKSGHDTVSWYQQALGQGPQFIFQYYEEEERQRGNFPDRFSGHQFPNYSSELNVNALLLGDSALYLCASSLGGGSGNTIYFGEGSWLTVV.

This chain connects TRBV9 to TRBJ1-3, with D possibly matching TRBD1 (6 bases). Per germline, CDR1 SGDLS and CDR2 YYNGEE. V lost 3 bases and J lost 0, with 10 bases in between. The CDR3 runs to 15 residues. CDR3 DNA sequence: TGTGCCAGCAGCGGAAGACAGGACTCTGGAAACACCATATATTTT. It translates to CASSGRQDSGNTIYF. The full variable domain, in which reference TRBV9 and TRBJ1-3 provide the parts outside the CDR3, is DSGVTQTPKHLITATGQRVTLRCSPRSGDLSVYWYQQSLDQGLQFLIQYYNGEERAKGNILERFSAQQFPDLHSELNLSSLELGDSALYFCASSGRQDSGNTIYFGEGSWLTVV.

This chain links TRBV9 with TRBJ2-2; tentative D call: TRBD2 (6 bases). V dropped 2 bases and J dropped 0 bases, with 11 bases sitting between them. The CDR3 consists of 16 residues. CDR1 SGDLS and CDR2 YYNGEE come from the germline V gene. The CDR3 coding sequence is TGTGCCAGCAGCGTTCATCGGGACTCGAACACCGGGGAGCTGTTTTTT. Encoded protein: CASSVHRDSNTGELFF.

The chain combines TRBV13 with TRBJ1-5; TRBD1 might be the D (6 bases). The CDR3 sequence is 14 residues long. Per the germline V gene, CDR1 is PRHDT and CDR2 is FYEKMQ (reference sequence). The V end lost 6 bases, the J end lost 8 bases, and 17 bases lay between the germline ends. CDR3 bases: TGTGCCAGCAGTCTAGGGGGTTCGTTGGAGCCCCAGCATTTT. Amino acid sequence: CASSLGGSLEPQHF.

The V and J genes are TRBV5-6 and TRBJ1-2; 7 bases match TRBD1. Germline trimming cut 0 bases from V and 6 bases from J; bases unmatched to any gene: 8. This CDR3 is 15 amino acids long. The germline V gene has CDR1 SGHDT and CDR2 YYEEEE. The CDR3 is CASSLEATGSDGYTF. The DNA for the CDR3 is TGTGCCAGCAGCTTGGAAGCGACAGGGTCTGATGGCTACACCTTC.

Of note for this clone: Other DNA sequences in this specimen translate into the identical CDR3. The chain joins TRBV11-2 to TRBJ2-1, with 8 nucleotides matching TRBD2. The CDR3 sequence is 15 residues long. V gave up 1 base and J gave up 2 bases; unmatched junction bases: 1. Germline V gives CDR1 SGHAT, CDR2 FQNNGV. The CDR3 region is CASSLVAGPYNEQFF. CDR3 sequence (DNA): TGTGCCAGCAGCTTAGTAGCGGGACCCTACAATGAGCAGTTCTTC.